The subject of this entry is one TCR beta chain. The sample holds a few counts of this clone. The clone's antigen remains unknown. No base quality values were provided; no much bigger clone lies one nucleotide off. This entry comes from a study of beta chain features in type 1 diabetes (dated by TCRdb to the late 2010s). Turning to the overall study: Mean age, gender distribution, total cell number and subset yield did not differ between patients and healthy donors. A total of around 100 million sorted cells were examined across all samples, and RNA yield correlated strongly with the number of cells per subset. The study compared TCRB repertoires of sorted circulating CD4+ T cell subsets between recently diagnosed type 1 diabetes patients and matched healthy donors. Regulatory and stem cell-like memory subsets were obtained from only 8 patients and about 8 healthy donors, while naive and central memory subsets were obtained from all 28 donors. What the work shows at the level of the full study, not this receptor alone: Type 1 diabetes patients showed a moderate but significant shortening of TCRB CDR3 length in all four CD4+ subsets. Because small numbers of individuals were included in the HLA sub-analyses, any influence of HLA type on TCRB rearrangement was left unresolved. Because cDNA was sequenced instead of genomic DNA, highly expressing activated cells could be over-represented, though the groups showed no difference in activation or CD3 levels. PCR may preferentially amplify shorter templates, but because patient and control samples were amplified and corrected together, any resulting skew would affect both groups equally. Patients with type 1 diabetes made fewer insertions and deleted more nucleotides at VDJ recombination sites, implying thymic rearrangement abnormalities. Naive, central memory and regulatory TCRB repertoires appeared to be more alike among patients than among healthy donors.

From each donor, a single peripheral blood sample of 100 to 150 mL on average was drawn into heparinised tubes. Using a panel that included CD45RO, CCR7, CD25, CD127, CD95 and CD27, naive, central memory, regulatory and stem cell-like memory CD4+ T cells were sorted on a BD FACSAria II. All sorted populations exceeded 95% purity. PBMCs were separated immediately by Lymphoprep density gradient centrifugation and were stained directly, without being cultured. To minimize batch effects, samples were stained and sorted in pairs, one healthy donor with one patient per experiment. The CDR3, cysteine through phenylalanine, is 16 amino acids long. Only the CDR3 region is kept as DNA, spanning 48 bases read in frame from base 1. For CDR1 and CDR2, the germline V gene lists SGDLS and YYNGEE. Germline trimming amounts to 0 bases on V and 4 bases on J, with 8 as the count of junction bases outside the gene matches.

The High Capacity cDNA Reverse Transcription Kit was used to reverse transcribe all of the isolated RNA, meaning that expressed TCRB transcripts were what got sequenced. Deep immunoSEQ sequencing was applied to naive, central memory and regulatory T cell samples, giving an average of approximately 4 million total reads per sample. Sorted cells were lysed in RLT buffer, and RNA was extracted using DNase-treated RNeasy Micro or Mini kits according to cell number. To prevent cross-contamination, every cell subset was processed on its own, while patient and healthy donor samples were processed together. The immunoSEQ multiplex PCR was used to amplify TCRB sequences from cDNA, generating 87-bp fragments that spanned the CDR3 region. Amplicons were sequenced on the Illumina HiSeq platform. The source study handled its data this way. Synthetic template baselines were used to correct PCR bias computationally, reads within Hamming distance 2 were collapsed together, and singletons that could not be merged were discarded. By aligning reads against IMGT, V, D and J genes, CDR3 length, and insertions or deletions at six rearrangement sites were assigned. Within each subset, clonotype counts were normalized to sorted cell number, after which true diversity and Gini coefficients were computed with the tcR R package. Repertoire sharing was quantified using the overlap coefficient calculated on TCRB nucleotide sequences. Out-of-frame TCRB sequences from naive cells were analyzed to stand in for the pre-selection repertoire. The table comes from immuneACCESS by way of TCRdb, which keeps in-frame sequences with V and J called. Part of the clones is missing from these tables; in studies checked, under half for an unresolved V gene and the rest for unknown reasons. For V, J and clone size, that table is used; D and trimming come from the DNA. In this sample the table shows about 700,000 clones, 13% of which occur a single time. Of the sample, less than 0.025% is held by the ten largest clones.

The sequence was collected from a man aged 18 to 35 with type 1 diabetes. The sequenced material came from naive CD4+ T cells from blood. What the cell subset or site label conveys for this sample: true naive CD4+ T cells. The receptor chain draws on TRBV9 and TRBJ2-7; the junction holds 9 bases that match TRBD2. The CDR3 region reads CASSVDVASGAYEQYF. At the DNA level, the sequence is TGTGCCAGCAGCGTAGACGTGGCTAGCGGGGCTTACGAGCAGTACTTC.